This T cell receptor beta chain was obtained from a study of blood T cell repertoires in COVID-19. Turning to the study itself: Sites in the United States, Italy and Spain provided acute and convalescent COVID-19 samples. T cells, B-cell-depleted T cells, or PBMCs supplied cDNA or gDNA.

This clone turned up a few times. CDR1 GTSNPN and CDR2 SVGIG come from the germline V gene (reference sequence). V lost 1 base to trimming and J lost 3 bases, with 10 bases between them. The CDR3 is 14 amino acids. Authors' processing steps: From reference gene primer amplification, estimates of nucleated cell counts were derived. Assay: immunoSEQ multiplex PCR; the TCRdb copy retains only in-frame clones and omits some. The V and J calls and clone size are taken from that table; D and trimming were inferred from the DNA. The sample consists of a few hundred thousand clones, around 75% of them appearing once.

The source of this sequence is a human donor in a cohort sampled during active COVID-19. The sequencing input was peripheral blood. The V call is TRBV30, the J call TRBJ2-1, with unresolved D. The CDR3 nucleotides read TGTGCCTGGAGTGGAGGCCCTATCTACAATGAGCAGTTCTTC. This sequence encodes CAWSGGPIYNEQFF.